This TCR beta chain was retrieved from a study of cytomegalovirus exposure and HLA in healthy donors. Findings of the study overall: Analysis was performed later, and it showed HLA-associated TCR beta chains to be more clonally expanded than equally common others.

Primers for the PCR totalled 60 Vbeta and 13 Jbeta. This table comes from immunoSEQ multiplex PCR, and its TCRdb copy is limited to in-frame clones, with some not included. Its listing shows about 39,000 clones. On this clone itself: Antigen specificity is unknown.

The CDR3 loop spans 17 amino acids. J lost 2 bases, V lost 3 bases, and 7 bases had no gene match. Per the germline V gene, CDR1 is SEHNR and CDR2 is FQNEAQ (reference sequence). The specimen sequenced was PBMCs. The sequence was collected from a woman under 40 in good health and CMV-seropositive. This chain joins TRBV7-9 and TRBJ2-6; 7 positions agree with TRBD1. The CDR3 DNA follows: TGTGCCAGCAGCTTGTGGGACAGTTCGGCTGGGGCCAACGTCCTGACTTTC. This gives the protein CASSLWDSSAGANVLTF.